Sequencing of this T cell receptor (beta chain) was carried out in a study of T-cell reconstitution after alpha-beta-depleted transplantation in children. V lost 5 bases and J lost 7, with 11 bases in between. In germline, CDR1 is SGHAT, CDR2 FQNNGV. The CDR3 has 12 amino acids. This clonotype has just a few counts. The TCRbeta library was prepared with unique molecular identifiers. In TCRdb, the PCR reads were re-called with MiXCR into one record per CDR3 protein. The data hold 350,000 to 450,000 distinct CDR3 sequences, with 10% to 15% observed a single time. The source material was PBMCs, sampled from the stem cell graft. The rearrangement links TRBV11-2 to TRBJ1-1; D not resolved. The receptor comes from a human donor who donated a stem cell graft to a child with Fanconi anemia. This CDR3 reads CASSRNAVEAFF. CDR3 DNA sequence: TGTGCCAGCAGCAGGAACGCGGTTGAAGCTTTCTTT.